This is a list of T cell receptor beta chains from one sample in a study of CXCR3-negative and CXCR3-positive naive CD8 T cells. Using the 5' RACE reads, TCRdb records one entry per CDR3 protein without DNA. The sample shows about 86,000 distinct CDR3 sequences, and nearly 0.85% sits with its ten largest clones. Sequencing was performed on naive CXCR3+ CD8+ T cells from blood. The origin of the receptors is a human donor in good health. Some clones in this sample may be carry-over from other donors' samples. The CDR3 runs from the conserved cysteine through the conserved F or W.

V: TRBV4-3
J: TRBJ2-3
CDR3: CASSQDGDASGFDVQYF

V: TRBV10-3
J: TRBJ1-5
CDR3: CAISPVDRGLQPQHF

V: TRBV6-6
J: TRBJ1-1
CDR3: CASSYSGRVNTEAFF

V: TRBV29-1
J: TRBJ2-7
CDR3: CSVRLGTYEQYF

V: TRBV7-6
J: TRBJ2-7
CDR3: CASSLRTDIYEQYF

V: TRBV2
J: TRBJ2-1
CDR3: CASRSSGSIYEQFF

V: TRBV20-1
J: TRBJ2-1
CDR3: CSADSSGGRNEQFF

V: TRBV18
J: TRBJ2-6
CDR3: CASSPEPPGANVLTF

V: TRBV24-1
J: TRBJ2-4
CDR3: CATSDSAPRDRNVDIQYF

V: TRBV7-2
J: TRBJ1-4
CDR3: CASSSEGGLFF

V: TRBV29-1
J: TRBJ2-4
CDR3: CSVGDRTGAKNIQYF

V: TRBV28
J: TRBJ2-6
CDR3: CASSPPGTGANVLTF